The 4 T cell receptor beta chains below come from one sample, sequenced in a study of shared clonotypes between healthy human individuals. The assay was immunoSEQ multiplex PCR, and TCRdb's table has in-frame clones only and misses some. Of 450,000 to 500,000 clones in the sample, approximately 81% were seen once. The source material was PBMCs. The receptor set was obtained from a woman aged 40 to 50 in good health. Some clones in this sample may be carry-over from other donors' samples.

The V call is TRBV5-1, the J call TRBJ2-7, with 10 bases aligning to TRBD1. CDR3 length: 16 amino acids. CDR1 SGHRS and CDR2 YFSETQ come from the germline V gene. J was trimmed by 5 bases and V by 0 bases; bases with no gene match: 8. The CDR3 sequence is CASSLGPGTGVHEQYF. Here the CDR3 DNA reads TGCGCCAGCAGCTTGGGTCCCGGGACAGGGGTCCACGAGCAGTACTTC.

This clone was seen only once. A far larger clone is a single base away, which makes a read error likely. Other DNA variants within this sample encode the same CDR3. The chain uses TRBV28 and TRBJ1-1; D perhaps matches TRBD1 (5 bases). There are 12 residues in the CDR3. Germline CDR1 MDHEN, CDR2 SYDVKM. Written as DNA, the CDR3 is TGTGCCAGCAGCCCGGGGGAGGCTGAGGCTTTCTTT. Protein product: CASSPGEAEAFF. The full variable domain, with the rest looked up from reference TRBV28 and TRBJ1-1, is DVKVTQSSRYLVKRTGEKVFLECVQDMDHENMFWYRQDPGLGLRLIYFSYDVKMKEKGDIPEGYSVSREKKERFSLILESASTNQTSMYLCASSPGEAEAFFGQGTRLTVV.

V is TRBV27 and J is TRBJ1-2; possibly TRBD1 for D (5 bases). This CDR3 has 12 amino acids. Germline CDR1 MNHEY, CDR2 SMNVEV (reference sequence). Trimming shortened V by 6 bases and J by 1 base, and 6 bases separated the two germline ends. This CDR3 is CASSQGNYGYTF. In nucleotides, the CDR3 is TGTGCCAGCAGCCAGGGTAACTATGGCTACACCTTC.

This clone showed up many times. This sample also contains other DNA sequences that code for the same CDR3. The chain carries TRBV5-4 and TRBJ2-1; D is ambiguous. The length of the CDR3 is 15 residues. Deletions cut 2 bases from V and 2 bases from J, with 11 bases between. Germline V gene lookup returns CDR1 SGHNT and CDR2 YYREEE (reference sequence). Here the CDR3 reads CASSLVPEAYNEQFF. CDR3 nucleotide sequence: TGTGCCAGCAGCTTAGTTCCAGAGGCCTACAATGAGCAGTTCTTC.